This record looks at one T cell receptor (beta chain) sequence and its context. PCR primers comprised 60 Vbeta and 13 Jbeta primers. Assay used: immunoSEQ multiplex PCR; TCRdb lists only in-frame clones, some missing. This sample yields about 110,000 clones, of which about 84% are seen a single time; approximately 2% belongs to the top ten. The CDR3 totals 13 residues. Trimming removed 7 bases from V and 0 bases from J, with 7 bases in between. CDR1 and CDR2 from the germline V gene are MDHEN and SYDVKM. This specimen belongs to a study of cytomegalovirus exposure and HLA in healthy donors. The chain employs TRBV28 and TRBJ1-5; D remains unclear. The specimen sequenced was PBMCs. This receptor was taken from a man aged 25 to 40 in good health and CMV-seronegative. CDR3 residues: CASTHGSNQPQHF. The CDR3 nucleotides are TGTGCCAGCACCCACGGTAGCAATCAGCCCCAGCATTTT.